This TCR beta chain derives from a study of Ad26.COV2.S vaccination and SARS-CoV-2 variants. Germline loops: CDR1 MDHEN, CDR2 SYDVKM. CDR3 size: 14 residues. V lost 5 bases, J lost 3 bases, and 13 bases lay in between. Sequencing used immunoSEQ multiplex PCR; TCRdb keeps in-frame clones, though not all of them. The sample shows around 45,000 clones, roughly four fifths of them seen only once. About this clone itself: What it recognizes is unknown.

Study-level results: Possible underestimation of total T cell responses by the TCR breadth and depth analyses was noted. Substantial response breadth was reportedly seen for spike-specific CD8+ and CD4+ T cells after vaccination. Vaccine and placebo recipients had comparable breadth of non-spike TCRs. Vaccine recipients posted higher spike-specific TCR breadth than their placebo counterparts.

V gene TRBV28 combines with J gene TRBJ2-5; D remains ambiguous. The TCR originated in a human donor who had recovered from COVID-19. Sequenced here: peripheral blood, sampled after recovery from COVID-19. The CDR3 loop is CASSPPSGEETQYF. CDR3 DNA sequence: TGTGCCAGCAGTCCCCCCAGTGGGGAAGAGACCCAGTACTTC.